Following are 19 T cell receptor beta chains from one sample sequenced in a study of blood T cells in healthy people across ages. With a J-beta primer mix and a sample-barcoded 5' primer, a second PCR ran 7 to 11 cycles. Via MiXCR, TCRdb re-called the 5' RACE reads, giving one row per CDR3 protein. The table has about 1,500,000 distinct CDR3 sequences, 42% seen once. The sample comprised blood. The receptor source for this set is a woman aged 18-30 years in good health.

V usage is TRBV20-1 and J usage is TRBJ2-3, with 9 bases identical to TRBD1. The germline V gene encodes CDR1 DFQATT and CDR2 SNEGSKA (reference sequence). Trimming at V came to 1 base and at J to 6 bases, leaving 8 bases not matched to a gene. The CDR3 loop spans 15 amino acids. For the CDR3, the DNA is TGCAGTGCTAGAGTTCCTGTGACAGGGGGTGATACGCAGTATTTT. Residues: CSARVPVTGGDTQYF.

The rearrangement joins TRBV2 to TRBJ1-2; 7 bases are shared with TRBD1. The V and J ends lost 8 bases and 5 bases, in that order; junction bases with no gene match: 8. Germline CDR1 reads SNHLY; CDR2 reads FYNNEI. There are 13 residues in the CDR3. The CDR3 region has the DNA TGTGCCAGCCTCGGGACAGTAGTGTATGGCTACACCTTC. Protein product: CASLGTVVYGYTF.

The CDR3 nucleotides are TGTGCCAGCAGCAAGGGACTAGCGGGAGTCCCGTATTTT. This encodes CASSKGLAGVPYF. This chain uses TRBV7-9 with TRBJ2-3; 14 bases match TRBD2. The V gene's germline CDR1 is SEHNR and CDR2 FQNEAQ (reference sequence). The CDR3 runs 13 residues. The trim removed 5 bases at V and 14 bases at J, leaving 6 bases unmatched.

The chain has TRBV14 and TRBJ2-2; D not resolved. The germline gives CDR1 SGHDN, CDR2 FVKESK. V lost 4 bases to trimming and J lost 5 bases, with 11 bases between them. CDR3 length: 14 residues. The CDR3 reads CASSPSLRTGELFF. The CDR3 nucleotides read TGTGCCAGCAGCCCATCCCTTCGGACCGGGGAGCTGTTTTTT.

V gene TRBV18 combines with J gene TRBJ2-5, with TRBD2 matching over 9 bases. CDR3 size: 14 residues. V dropped 1 base and J dropped 5; count of bases not matched to a gene: 2. Germline-derived CDR1 and CDR2 are KGHSH and LQKENI. The DNA of the CDR3 is TGTGCCAGCTCACCACTAGCGGGAGTGGAGACCCAGTACTTC. Amino acid sequence: CASSPLAGVETQYF. Based on the CDR3 plus reference TRBV18 and TRBJ2-5, the full variable domain is NAGVMQNPRHLVRRRGQEARLRCSPMKGHSHVYWYRQLPEEGLKFMVYLQKENIIDESGMPKERFSAEFPKEGPSILRIQQVVRGDSAAYFCASSPLAGVETQYFGPGTRLLVL.

In this sample, this clonotype turned up a few times. The chain employs TRBV21-1 and TRBJ2-3; the listed D gene, TRBD2, was not tested against the DNA. TRBV21-1 is reported as a pseudogene. The CDR3 extends over 18 amino acids. The CDR3 is CASSKVPGTSGNTDTQYF. DNA for the CDR3: TGTGCCAGCAGCAAAGTTCCCGGGACTAGCGGTAACACAGATACGCAGTATTTT.

The chain combines TRBV24-1 with TRBJ2-1; a possible D gene is TRBD2 (6 bases). Trimming took off 1 base at V and 8 bases at J, with 8 bases between the two ends. Germline V gives CDR1 KGHDR, CDR2 SFDVKD. The CDR3 loop spans 13 amino acids. The CDR3 coding sequence is TGTGCCACCAGTGATTTCACTAGCCATGAGCAGTTCTTC. This encodes CATSDFTSHEQFF.

Only one count was recorded for this clonotype. V and J are TRBV6-1 and TRBJ2-5; TRBD2 agrees at 9 bases. The CDR3 is made up of 17 amino acids. Trimming removed 6 bases from V and 0 bases from J; junction bases left unmatched: 11. Germline values: CDR1 MNHNS, CDR2 SASEGT. In nucleotides, the CDR3 is TGTGCCAGCAGCCCCGAGATAGCGGGGGCGAACCAAGAGACCCAGTACTTC. Its protein product is CASSPEIAGANQETQYF.

The genes are TRBV20-1 and TRBJ2-5; 11 nucleotides line up with TRBD2. Gene TRBJ2-7 matches the end of the DNA better, so the J call may be wrong. The CDR3 has 15 residues. Germline lookup yields CDR1 DFQATT and CDR2 SNEGSKA (reference sequence). CDR3 in DNA: TGCAGTGCTAGAGATTTATTAGCGGGAGGGTTCGAGCAGTACTTC. It yields the protein CSARDLLAGGFEQYF.

The chain joins TRBV15 to TRBJ1-1; no reliable D call. Between the trimmed V and J ends, which lost 0 bases and 7 bases, there was a span of 6 bases. Germline CDR1 reads LNHNV; CDR2 reads YYDKDF (reference sequence). CDR3 length: 12 residues. The CDR3 DNA reads TGTGCCACCAGCAGAGAAGATGGTGAAGCTTTCTTT. This gives the protein CATSREDGEAFF.

Here the CDR3 reads CSVEGPSNQPQHF. In DNA, the CDR3 is TGCAGCGTTGAGGGTCCTAGCAATCAGCCCCAGCATTTT. The chain carries TRBV29-1 and TRBJ1-5, with D hard to call. Germline CDR1 is SQVTM and CDR2 is ANQGSEA. The V and J ends lost 3 bases and 0 bases respectively, with 6 bases between them. The CDR3 is made up of 13 amino acids.

V usage is TRBV29-1 and J usage is TRBJ1-2; D remains unclear. V lost 3 bases and J 8 bases, leaving 10 bases between the germline ends. From germline, CDR1 is SQVTM and CDR2 ANQGSEA. CDR3 length: 11 amino acids. CDR3 bases: TGCAGCGTTGATGCGATCGGGGGCTACACCTTC. Translated, it gives CSVDAIGGYTF.

This clonotype came up a few times. The chain couples TRBV13 to TRBJ1-2, with a possible D match to TRBD1 (5 bases). The CDR3 loop spans 17 amino acids. Trimming took 5 bases from V and 7 from J, leaving 26 bases between them. Germline CDR1 is PRHDT and CDR2 is FYEKMQ (reference sequence). The CDR3 is CASSPPNSRGTDRGYTF. CDR3 coding DNA: TGTGCCAGCAGCCCACCAAACAGTCGTGGGACCGACCGTGGCTACACCTTC. Full variable domain (outside the CDR3, taken from reference TRBV13 and TRBJ1-2): AAGVIQSPRHLIKEKRETATLKCYPIPRHDTVYWYQQGPGQDPQFLISFYEKMQSDKGSIPDRFSAQQFSDYHSELNMSSLELGDSALYFCASSPPNSRGTDRGYTFGSGTRLTVV.

The chain links TRBV6-1 to TRBJ2-7; 7 bases match TRBD2. The CDR3 loop spans 14 amino acids. V was clipped by 8 bases and J by 3 bases; unmatched bases: 10. The germline V gene has CDR1 MNHNS and CDR2 SASEGT. The CDR3 region has the DNA TGTGCCAGCGTACAGCGGGGCCTTTTCTACGAGCAGTACTTC. This sequence encodes CASVQRGLFYEQYF.

This clonotype has ten or more counts. The chain has TRBV29-1 and TRBJ2-3; 7 nucleotides match TRBD1. The junction had 2 bases not matched to a gene; V was cut back by 3 bases and J by 8 bases. This CDR3 comprises 11 residues. CDR1 and CDR2 from the germline V gene are SQVTM and ANQGSEA. DNA for the CDR3: TGCAGCGTTGATACAGGGGTTACGCAGTATTTT. This gives the protein CSVDTGVTQYF.

The chain carries TRBV10-3 and TRBJ2-7; TRBD2 agrees at 7 bases. Losses at the gene ends were 4 bases for V and 2 bases for J; bases not matched to a gene: 8. This CDR3 is 15 amino acids long. The V gene's germline CDR1 is ENHRY and CDR2 SYGVKD. CDR3 in amino acids: CAISGLGGEAYEQYF. The CDR3 DNA is TGTGCCATCAGTGGGCTGGGGGGGGAGGCCTACGAGCAGTACTTC.

This chain uses TRBV29-1 with TRBJ2-7; D possibly corresponds to TRBD1 (5 bases). Trimming took 4 bases from V and 7 from J, leaving 14 bases between them. Per germline, CDR1 SQVTM and CDR2 ANQGSEA. The CDR3 spans 12 residues. CDR3 in amino acids: CSVAPTAIEQYF. DNA of the CDR3: TGCAGCGTTGCTCCGACAGCCATAGAGCAGTACTTC.

This clonotype was counted a few times. The V and J genes are TRBV2 and TRBJ2-1; TRBD2 is a possible D gene (5 bases). The CDR3 extends over 15 amino acids. The V end was cut by 6 bases, the J end by 0 bases, with 12 bases between. From germline, CDR1 is SNHLY and CDR2 FYNNEI. The CDR3 bases are TGTGCCAGCAGGGAGGACCACCTCTCCTACAATGAGCAGTTCTTC. Translated: CASREDHLSYNEQFF.

This clonotype was counted a few times. The chain employs TRBV12-3 or TRBV12-4 and TRBJ2-4; D perhaps matches TRBD1 (6 bases). V gave up 6 bases and J gave up 13 bases, with 19 bases separating them. The CDR3 loop spans 13 amino acids. This CDR3 reads CASSPTGLWEQYF. CDR3 sequence (DNA): TGTGCCAGCAGCCCGACAGGCCTCTGGGAGCAGTACTTC.